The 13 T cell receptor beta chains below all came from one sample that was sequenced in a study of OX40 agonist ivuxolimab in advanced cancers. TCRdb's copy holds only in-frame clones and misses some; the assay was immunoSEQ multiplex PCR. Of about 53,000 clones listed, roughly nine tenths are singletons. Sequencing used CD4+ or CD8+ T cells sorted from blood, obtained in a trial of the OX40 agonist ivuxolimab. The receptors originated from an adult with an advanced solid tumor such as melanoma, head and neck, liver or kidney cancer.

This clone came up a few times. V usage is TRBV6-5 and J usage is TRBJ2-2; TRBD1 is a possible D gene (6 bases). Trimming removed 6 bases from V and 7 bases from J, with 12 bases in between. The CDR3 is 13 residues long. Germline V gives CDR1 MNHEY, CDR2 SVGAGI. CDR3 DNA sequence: TGTGCCAGCAGAGACAGGTTCGGCGGGGAGCTGTTTTTT. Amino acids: CASRDRFGGELFF.

The CDR3 bases are TGTGCCAGCAGCCCCCGGCCCTGGGGGGGCTATGGCTACACCTTC. As protein: CASSPRPWGGYGYTF. The genes are TRBV9 and TRBJ1-2, with D perhaps TRBD1 (5 bases). Between the trimmed V and J ends, which lost 4 bases and 4 bases, there was a span of 17 bases. This CDR3 is built from 15 residues. The V gene's germline CDR1 is SGDLS and CDR2 YYNGEE.

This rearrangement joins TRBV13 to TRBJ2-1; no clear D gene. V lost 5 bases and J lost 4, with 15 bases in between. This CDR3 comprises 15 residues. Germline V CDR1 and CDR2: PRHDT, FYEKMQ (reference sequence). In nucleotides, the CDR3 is TGTGCCAGCAGCGGCGAAAGACGTACGTACAATGAGCAGTTCTTC. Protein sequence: CASSGERRTYNEQFF.

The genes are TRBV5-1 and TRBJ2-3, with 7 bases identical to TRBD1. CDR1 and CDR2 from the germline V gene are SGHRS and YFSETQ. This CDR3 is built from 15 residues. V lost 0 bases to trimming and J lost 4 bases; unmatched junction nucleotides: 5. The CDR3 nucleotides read TGCGCCAGCAGCTTGGAGGGACAGAGGCCAGATACGCAGTATTTT. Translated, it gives CASSLEGQRPDTQYF.

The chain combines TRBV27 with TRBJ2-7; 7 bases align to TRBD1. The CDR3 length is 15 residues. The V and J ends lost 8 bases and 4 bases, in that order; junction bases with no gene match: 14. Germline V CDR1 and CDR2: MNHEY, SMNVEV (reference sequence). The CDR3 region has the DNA TGTGCCAGCTCCCCATTGGACAGGTACTCTTACGAGCAGTACTTC. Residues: CASSPLDRYSYEQYF.

In nucleotides, the CDR3 is TGTGCCAGCAGTGATGGAGGGACACCCTTCTACGAGCAGTACTTC. Protein sequence: CASSDGGTPFYEQYF. The chain couples TRBV6-1 to TRBJ2-7; D possibly matches TRBD1 or TRBD2 (6 bases each). The CDR3 consists of 15 residues. Trimming cost V 3 bases and J 3 bases, with 15 bases left between them. Germline CDR1 MNHNS, CDR2 SASEGT.

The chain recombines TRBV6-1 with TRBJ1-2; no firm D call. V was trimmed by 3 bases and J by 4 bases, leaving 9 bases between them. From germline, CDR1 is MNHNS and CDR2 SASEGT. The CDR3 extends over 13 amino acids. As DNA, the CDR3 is TGTGCCAGCAGTGAGAGGTGGGGCTATGGCTACACCTTC. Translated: CASSERWGYGYTF.

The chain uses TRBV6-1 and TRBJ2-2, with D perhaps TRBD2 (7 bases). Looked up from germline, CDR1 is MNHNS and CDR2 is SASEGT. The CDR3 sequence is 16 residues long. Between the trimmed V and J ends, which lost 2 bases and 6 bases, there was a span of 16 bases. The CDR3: CASSERGGHRPGELFF. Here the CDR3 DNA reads TGTGCCAGCAGTGAACGCGGGGGACACCGTCCCGGGGAGCTGTTTTTT.

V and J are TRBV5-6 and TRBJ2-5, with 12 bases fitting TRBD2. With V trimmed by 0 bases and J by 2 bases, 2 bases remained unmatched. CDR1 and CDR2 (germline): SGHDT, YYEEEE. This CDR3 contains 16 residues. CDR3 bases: TGTGCCAGCAGCTTGGGACTAGCGGGGGTACAAGAGACCCAGTACTTC. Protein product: CASSLGLAGVQETQYF.

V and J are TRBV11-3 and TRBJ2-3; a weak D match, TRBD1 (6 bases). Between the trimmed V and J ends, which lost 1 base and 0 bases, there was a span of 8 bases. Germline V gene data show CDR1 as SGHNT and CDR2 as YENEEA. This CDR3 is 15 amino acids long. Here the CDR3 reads CASSLGTASTDTQYF. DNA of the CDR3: TGTGCCAGCAGCTTAGGGACAGCTAGCACAGATACGCAGTATTTT.

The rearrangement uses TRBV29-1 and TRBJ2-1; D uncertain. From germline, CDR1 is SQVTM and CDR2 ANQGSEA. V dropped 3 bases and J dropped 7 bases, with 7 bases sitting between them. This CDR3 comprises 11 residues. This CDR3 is CSVDMGNEQFF. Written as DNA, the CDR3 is TGCAGCGTTGACATGGGAAATGAGCAGTTCTTC.

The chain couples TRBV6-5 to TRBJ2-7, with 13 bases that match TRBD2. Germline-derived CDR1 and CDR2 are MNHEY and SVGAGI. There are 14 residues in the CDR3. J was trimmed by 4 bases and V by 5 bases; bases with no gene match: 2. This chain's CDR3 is CASSRTSGSYEQYF. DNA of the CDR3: TGTGCCAGCAGTCGGACTAGCGGGAGTTACGAGCAGTACTTC.

CDR3 DNA: TGTGCCAGCAGCTTAACTTCTGGGGCCAACGTCCTGACTTTC. This codes for CASSLTSGANVLTF. This chain uses TRBV7-6 with TRBJ2-6; D gene unclear. V was shortened by 2 bases and J by 1 base, with 3 bases between the two germline ends. This CDR3 is built from 14 residues. Germline V gene lookup returns CDR1 SGHVS and CDR2 FNYEAQ.